The rows below give T cell receptor beta chains drawn from one sample of a study of T cell responses to AZD1222 COVID-19 vaccine. Sequencing was performed with immunoSEQ multiplex PCR; in TCRdb, only in-frame clones are kept and a portion is missing. The sample lists approximately 100,000 clones, approximately 86% occurring once. The sequences come from peripheral blood, collected 28 days after the second dose of the MenACWY control vaccine. The receptor set was obtained from an adult who received the MenACWY meningococcal vaccine as a control. The conserved cysteine and the conserved F or W are not part of the CDR3 here. The D gene is left open where the match is weak.

v_gene: TRBV18
d_gene: .
j_gene: TRBJ1-1
CDR3aa: ASSPRLEGGTEAF

v_gene: TRBV21-1
d_gene: .
j_gene: TRBJ2-7
CDR3aa: ASSKVALGLYYEQY

v_gene: TRBV7-2
d_gene: .
j_gene: TRBJ1-2
CDR3aa: ASSLPAGVFSNYGYT

v_gene: TRBV5-5
d_gene: .
j_gene: TRBJ2-1
CDR3aa: ASSEEPHPDGEQF

v_gene: TRBV5-4
d_gene: .
j_gene: TRBJ1-2
CDR3aa: ASSRGERRSGYGYT

v_gene: TRBV5-1
d_gene: TRBD1
j_gene: TRBJ1-2
CDR3aa: ASSFETGDGYT

v_gene: TRBV2
d_gene: .
j_gene: TRBJ2-3
CDR3aa: ASSEEGIYTDTQY

v_gene: TRBV29-1
d_gene: TRBD1
j_gene: TRBJ2-7
CDR3aa: SVAQGISYEQY

v_gene: TRBV7-7
d_gene: .
j_gene: TRBJ2-3
CDR3aa: ASSLGGAPDTQY

v_gene: TRBV5-1
d_gene: TRBD1
j_gene: TRBJ2-2
CDR3aa: ASSADRGGELF

v_gene: TRBV7-2
d_gene: TRBD2
j_gene: TRBJ2-7
CDR3aa: ASSLQRGGINEQY